Listed here is a single T cell receptor (beta chain). CDR1 is MDHEN and CDR2 is SYDVKM in the germline V gene. The CDR3 has 11 residues. The V end lost 4 bases, the J end lost 4 bases, and 4 bases lay between the germline ends. These data belong to a study of blood T cell repertoires in COVID-19. Sequencing used immunoSEQ multiplex PCR; TCRdb keeps in-frame clones, though not all of them. This table has over 90,000 clones, 60% to 80% appearing once. The V gene is TRBV28, the J gene TRBJ2-5, with no clear D. The clonotype was recovered from a man between 60 and 75 years old with active or convalescent COVID-19. The sequenced sample consisted of peripheral blood. The CDR3 DNA is TGTGCCAGCAGTTCCATAGAGACCCAGTACTTC. Its protein product is CASSSIETQYF.